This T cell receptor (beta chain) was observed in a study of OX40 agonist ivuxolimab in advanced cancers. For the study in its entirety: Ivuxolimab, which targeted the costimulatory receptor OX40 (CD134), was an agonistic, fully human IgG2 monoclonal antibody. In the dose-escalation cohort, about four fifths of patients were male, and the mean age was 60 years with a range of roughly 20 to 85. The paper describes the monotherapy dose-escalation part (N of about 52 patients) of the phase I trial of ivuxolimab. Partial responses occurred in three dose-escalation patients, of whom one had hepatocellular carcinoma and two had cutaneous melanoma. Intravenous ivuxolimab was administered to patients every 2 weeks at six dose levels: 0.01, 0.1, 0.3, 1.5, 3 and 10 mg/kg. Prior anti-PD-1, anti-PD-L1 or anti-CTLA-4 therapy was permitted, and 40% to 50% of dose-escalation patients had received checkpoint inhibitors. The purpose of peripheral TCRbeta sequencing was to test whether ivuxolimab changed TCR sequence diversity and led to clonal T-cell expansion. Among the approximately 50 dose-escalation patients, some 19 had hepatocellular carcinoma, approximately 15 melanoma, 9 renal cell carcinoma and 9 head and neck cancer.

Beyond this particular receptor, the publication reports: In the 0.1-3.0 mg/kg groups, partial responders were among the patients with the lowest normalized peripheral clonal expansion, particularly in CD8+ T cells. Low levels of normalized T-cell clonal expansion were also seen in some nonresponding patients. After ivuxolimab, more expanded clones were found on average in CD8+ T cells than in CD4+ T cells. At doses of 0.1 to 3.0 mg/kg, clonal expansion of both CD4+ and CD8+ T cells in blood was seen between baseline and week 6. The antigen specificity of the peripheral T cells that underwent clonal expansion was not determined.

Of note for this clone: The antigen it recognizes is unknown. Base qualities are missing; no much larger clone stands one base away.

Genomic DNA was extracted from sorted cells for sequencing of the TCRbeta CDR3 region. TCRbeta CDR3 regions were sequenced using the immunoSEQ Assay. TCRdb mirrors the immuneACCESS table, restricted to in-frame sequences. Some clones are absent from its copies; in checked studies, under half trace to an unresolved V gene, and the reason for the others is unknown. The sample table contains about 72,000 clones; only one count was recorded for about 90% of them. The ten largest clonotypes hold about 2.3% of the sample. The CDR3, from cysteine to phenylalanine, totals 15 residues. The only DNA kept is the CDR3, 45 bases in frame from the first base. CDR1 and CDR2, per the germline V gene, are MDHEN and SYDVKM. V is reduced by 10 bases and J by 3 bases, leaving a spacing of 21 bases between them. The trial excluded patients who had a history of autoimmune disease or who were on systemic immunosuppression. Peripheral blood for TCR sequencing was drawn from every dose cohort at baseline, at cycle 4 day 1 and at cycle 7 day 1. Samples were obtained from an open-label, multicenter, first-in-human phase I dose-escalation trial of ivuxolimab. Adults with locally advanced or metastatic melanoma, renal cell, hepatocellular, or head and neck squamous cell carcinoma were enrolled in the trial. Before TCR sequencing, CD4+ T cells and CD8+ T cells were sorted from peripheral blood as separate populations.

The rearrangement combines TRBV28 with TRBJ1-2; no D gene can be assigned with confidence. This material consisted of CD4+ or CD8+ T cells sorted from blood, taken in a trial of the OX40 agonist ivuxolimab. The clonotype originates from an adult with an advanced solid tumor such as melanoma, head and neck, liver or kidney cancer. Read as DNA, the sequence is TGTGCCACCAGCCCGATACCCCTAGAATACTATGGCTACACCTTC. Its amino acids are CATSPIPLEYYGYTF.